This T cell receptor (beta chain) was profiled in a study of T cells in Graves' hyperthyroidism and ophthalmopathy. The CDR3 regions of TCR beta were amplified from RNA transcripts. Researchers ran a first-round RT-PCR on the TCR CDR3 using the HTBI primer set. TCRdb called the multiplex PCR reads again in MiXCR, with one record for every CDR3 protein. The table has roughly 420,000 distinct CDR3 sequences, around 15% seen once. This clonotype was observed a handful of times. The sample comprised blood. This clonotype was obtained from a woman between 18 and 30 years old with Graves' hyperthyroidism.

CDR3 in amino acids: CASSLEVGRTYEQYF. As DNA, the CDR3 is TGTGCCAGCAGCTTGGAGGTGGGACGGACCTACGAGCAGTACTTC. This chain links TRBV5-6 with TRBJ2-7; the D gene could be TRBD1 or TRBD2 (5 bases each). CDR1 and CDR2 from the germline V gene are SGHDT and YYEEEE. The germline V and J ends were trimmed by 0 bases and 2 bases, with 12 bases remaining between them. The length of the CDR3 is 15 residues.